The present TCR beta chain was sequenced within a study of shared T cell receptors in the human thymus. Data came from immunoSEQ multiplex PCR; TCRdb stores just in-frame clones and leaves some out. The sample contains 55,000 to 75,000 clones, 90% to 95% of which appear only once. The CDR3 is made up of 14 amino acids. V was clipped by 5 bases and J by 2 bases; unmatched bases: 4. The germline V gene encodes CDR1 MGHRA and CDR2 YSYEKL. Sequences were obtained from thymocytes. The TCR comes from a human donor. The chain carries TRBV4-1 and TRBJ2-3, with 7 bases that match TRBD1. This CDR3 is CASSTGQHTDTQYF. DNA for the CDR3: TGCGCCAGCAGCACGGGACAGCACACAGATACGCAGTATTTT.